This T cell receptor (beta chain) was sequenced for a study of shared clonotypes between healthy human individuals. Study conclusions and caveats: Among the subsets, naive ones generally showed larger estimated richness than memory ones.

Comments on this clone: Its antigen is undetermined.

Here immunoSEQ multiplex PCR was the method, and the copy in TCRdb shows in-frame clones only, minus some. Here the sample spans around 610,000 clones, around 96% being singletons. Terminally differentiated effector memory CD45RA+ cells were excluded from the naive CD8 cells, which were CD45RO-negative and positively selected for CCR7. Donors, healthy HIV-negative adults, lacked recent acute infections or vaccinations. Trimming left V 3 bases short and J 5 bases short, with 7 bases between. The length of the CDR3 is 12 residues. From germline, CDR1 is LNHNV and CDR2 YYDKDF (reference sequence). The TCR was taken from a woman under 40 in good health. Material for sequencing was naive CD8+ T cells sorted from blood. The rearrangement links TRBV15 to TRBJ1-1, with D possibly being TRBD1 (5 bases). The CDR3, as DNA: TGTGCCACCAGCAGCTGGGGGACTGAAGCTTTCTTT. It is translated as CATSSWGTEAFF.